One T cell receptor beta chain is described in this entry. Primers for the PCR totalled 60 Vbeta and 13 Jbeta. Only in-frame clones appear in the TCRdb table, and some are missing; sequencing was by immunoSEQ multiplex PCR. The top ten hold around 10% of the sample, which has more than 85,000 clones, around 74% seen once. This entry belongs to a study of cytomegalovirus exposure and HLA in healthy donors. The sequencing input was PBMCs. This sequence originates from a man aged 25 to 40 in good health and CMV-seropositive.

The CDR3 DNA reads as TGCGCCAGCAGCTTGGCACCCACCGGGACAGGAAATTCACCCCTCCACTTT. Residues: CASSLAPTGTGNSPLHF. The chain links TRBV5-1 to TRBJ1-6, with 8 bases matching TRBD1. The CDR3 is made up of 17 amino acids. The germline gives CDR1 SGHRS, CDR2 YFSETQ. V shed 0 bases and J 7 bases; nucleotides not matched to a gene: 9.